This T cell receptor (beta chain) stems from a study of blood T cell repertoires in COVID-19. Clones were sequenced by immunoSEQ multiplex PCR, and TCRdb holds only the in-frame ones, with some missing. Of 350,000 or so clones listed, roughly 90% were seen once; the top ten hold approximately 0.93%. Germline values: CDR1 LGHDT, CDR2 YNNKEL (reference sequence). Trimming removed 1 base at V and 0 bases at J, with 9 bases between. This CDR3 is built from 15 residues. Cohorts were based on clinical histories the participants reported. Before they entered the study, exposed participants had met a COVID-19 case within 2 weeks. This clone has only a few counts.

The sequenced material came from PBMCs or T cells enriched from blood (not recorded which). The clonotype was recovered from a young woman who had been exposed to COVID-19. The chain has TRBV3-1 (or the pseudogene TRBV3-2) and TRBJ1-1; no definite D call. The CDR3 loop is CASSQGEIMNTEAFF. As DNA, the CDR3 is TGTGCCAGCAGCCAAGGGGAGATAATGAACACTGAAGCTTTCTTT.